What follows are 20 T cell receptor beta chains derived from one specimen sequenced in a study of CD8 T cells in ankylosing spondylitis. Overall study findings and caveats: A motif in TCR beta, a set of eight highly homologous variants, appeared characteristic of ankylosing spondylitis blood.

No antigen has been assigned to these receptors. Each CDR3 protein is one row after TCRdb ran MiXCR on the 5' RACE reads. Of some 840,000 distinct CDR3 sequences in the sample, 12% were seen once. The sample taken for sequencing was blood, either unsorted or a sorted T cell fraction (not recorded which). The source of these receptors is a male donor with ankylosing spondylitis.

With regard to this clonotype: Lacking the conserved final phenylalanine or tryptophan, this CDR3 likely reflects a read error. The gene calls are TRBV11-2 and TRBJ2-5; TRBD2 might be the D (7 bases). The CDR3 is 15 residues long. The germline gives CDR1 SGHAT, CDR2 FQNNGV. V lost 5 bases and J lost 5, with 18 bases in between. This CDR3 is CASSVAGAALETQYV. The DNA for the CDR3 is TGTGCCAGCAGCGTGGCGGGGGCGGCCCTCGAGACCCAGTACGTC.

This clonotype showed up many times. For the CDR3, the DNA is TGTGCCAGCAGCTTAAGCAGGGGGGACTACAATGAGCAGTTCTTC. Translating gives CASSLSRGDYNEQFF. This chain uses TRBV7-9 with TRBJ2-1; D might be TRBD1 (7 bases). V lost 2 bases and J 3 bases, leaving 11 bases between the germline ends. Looked up from germline, CDR1 is SEHNR and CDR2 is FQNEAQ (reference sequence). CDR3 length: 15 amino acids.

In its sample, this clonotype was seen many times. The chain links TRBV20-1 to TRBJ2-1; 7 bases line up with TRBD2. V shed 6 bases and J 3 bases; nucleotides not matched to a gene: 17. CDR1 and CDR2 (germline): DFQATT, SNEGSKA (reference sequence). The CDR3 loop spans 17 amino acids. The CDR3 here is CSASTPSGSGLYNEQFF. CDR3 sequence (DNA): TGCAGTGCCTCAACCCCTTCAGGTAGCGGGCTCTACAATGAGCAGTTCTTC.

This clonotype was observed a few times. The rearrangement links TRBV18 to TRBJ2-7; no firm D call. The CDR3 runs 14 residues. Trimming cost V 2 bases and J 1 base, with 9 bases left between them. Germline lookup yields CDR1 KGHSH and CDR2 LQKENI. In DNA form, the CDR3 reads TGTGCCAGCTCACCAGGGGTGGAATCCTACGAGCAGTACTTC. Its translation is CASSPGVESYEQYF.

This clonotype was detected a few times. This chain uses TRBV20-1 with TRBJ1-1, with D unresolved. CDR3 length: 15 residues. The V and J ends lost 3 bases and 1 base respectively, with 15 bases between them. Per germline, CDR1 DFQATT and CDR2 SNEGSKA (reference sequence). CDR3 protein: CSARFRPSSNTEAFF. The CDR3 region has the DNA TGCAGTGCTAGGTTTCGACCTAGCTCGAACACTGAAGCTTTCTTT.

This clonotype was recorded a few times. This chain connects TRBV11-2 to TRBJ2-5; either TRBD1 or TRBD2 may fit D (5 bases each). Germline V gene data show CDR1 as SGHAT and CDR2 as FQNNGV. The CDR3 length is 15 residues. V lost 3 bases and J lost 1, with 12 bases in between. CDR3 coding DNA: TGTGCCAGCAGCTTTAGATCGAGGGGCCAAGAGACCCAGTACTTC. It yields the protein CASSFRSRGQETQYF.

About this clonotype itself: A much larger clone is a single base away; this may be a read error. The CDR3 sequence: CASSYNSGNTHEQYF. The CDR3 DNA follows: TGTGCCAGCAGTTACAATAGCGGGAATACCCACGAGCAGTACTTC. This chain joins TRBV6-2 or TRBV6-3 and TRBJ2-7, with 8 positions matching TRBD2. Germline V gene sequence: CDR1 MNHEY, CDR2 SVGEGT. CDR3 length: 15 amino acids. Trimming cost V 2 bases and J 5 bases; bases outside gene matches: 8.

V and J are TRBV19 and TRBJ2-1; 8 bases are a match to TRBD2. The CDR3 spans 15 residues. Germline CDR1 reads LNHDA; CDR2 reads SQIVND (reference sequence). With 6 bases clipped from V and 4 bases from J, the junction kept 8 bases outside the gene matches. Here the CDR3 reads CASRKSGGVYNEQFF. DNA of the CDR3: TGTGCCAGTAGAAAGAGCGGGGGAGTTTACAATGAGCAGTTCTTC.

The table lists this clonotype with many counts. This chain joins TRBV4-3 and TRBJ1-4; D not certain. Trimming left V 1 base short and J 5 bases short, with 14 bases between. Germline V gene lookup returns CDR1 LGHNA and CDR2 YSLEER. This CDR3 spans 16 amino acids. CDR3 nucleotide sequence: TGCGCCAGCAGCCAAGCCGGGCGAGGGTTAAATGAAAAACTGTTTTTT. Amino acids: CASSQAGRGLNEKLFF.

The sample holds a few counts of this clonotype. This chain links TRBV5-1 with TRBJ2-3; TRBD1 matches 8 bases. V shed 4 bases and J 3 bases; nucleotides not matched to a gene: 19. CDR1 and CDR2 from the germline V gene are SGHRS and YFSETQ. This CDR3 has 19 amino acids. The CDR3 here is CASSDTVGNRGIVTDTQYF. CDR3 DNA sequence: TGCGCCAGCAGCGACACGGTCGGCAACAGGGGGATTGTGACAGATACGCAGTATTTT.

In its sample, this clonotype was seen many times. CDR3 sequence reads: CASTPGLDYGYTF. The CDR3 DNA is TGCGCCAGCACCCCCGGGCTAGACTATGGCTACACCTTC. The chain carries TRBV5-1 and TRBJ1-2, with no clear D. Trimming shortened V by 6 bases and J by 3 bases, and 12 bases separated the two germline ends. From germline, CDR1 is SGHRS and CDR2 YFSETQ. The CDR3 extends over 13 amino acids.

This clonotype occurred a few times. This chain joins TRBV5-1 and TRBJ2-1, with D perhaps assigned TRBD1 or TRBD2 (5 bases each). The germline V gene has CDR1 SGHRS and CDR2 YFSETQ. The V and J ends lost 4 bases and 4 bases respectively, with 15 bases between them. CDR3 size: 15 residues. The CDR3: CASSRGQGRYNEQFF. The CDR3 bases are TGCGCCAGCAGCCGAGGGCAGGGAAGGTACAATGAGCAGTTCTTC.

This clonotype was picked up many times. The chain recombines TRBV12-3 or TRBV12-4 with TRBJ2-5; TRBD1 is a possible D gene (5 bases). Trimming took off 5 bases at V and 5 bases at J, with 9 bases between the two ends. This CDR3 has 12 amino acids. This chain's CDR3 is CASSVGRETQYF. The CDR3 nucleotides are TGTGCCAGCAGTGTGGGGCGGGAGACCCAGTACTTC.

Only a few counts were recorded for this clonotype. The chain links TRBV4-3 to TRBJ2-2; D is undetermined. Per the germline V gene, CDR1 is LGHNA and CDR2 is YSLEER. The CDR3 contains 13 residues. Trimming removed 4 bases from V and 5 bases from J, with 8 bases in between. The CDR3 protein is CASSLFLTGELFF. The CDR3, as DNA: TGCGCCAGCAGCCTTTTTTTGACCGGGGAGCTGTTTTTT.

In its sample, this clonotype was seen many times. V is TRBV10-3 and J is TRBJ2-3, with D perhaps matching TRBD2 (8 bases). The CDR3 totals 13 residues. Per the germline V gene, CDR1 is ENHRY and CDR2 is SYGVKD. Trimming cost V 11 bases and J 3 bases, with 15 bases left between them. The CDR3 loop is CASGGTSTDTQYF. CDR3 DNA: TGTGCCTCAGGGGGGACTAGTACAGATACGCAGTATTTT.

This clonotype was detected a few times. The chain joins TRBV20-1 to TRBJ2-5; tentative D call: TRBD2 (7 bases). The V end lost 2 bases, the J end lost 5 bases, and 15 bases lay between the germline ends. This CDR3 has 14 amino acids. The V gene's germline CDR1 is DFQATT and CDR2 SNEGSKA (reference sequence). In DNA, the CDR3 is TGCAGTGCTAGAAAGGGGGGGGCGCGGGAGACCCAGTACTTC. Its translation: CSARKGGARETQYF.

This clonotype came up a few times. V usage is TRBV7-8 and J usage is TRBJ1-2; TRBD1 agrees at 7 bases. Trimming removed 3 bases from V and 8 bases from J; junction bases left unmatched: 15. This CDR3 spans 16 amino acids. Germline CDR1 reads SGHVS; CDR2 reads FQNEAQ. This chain's CDR3 is CASSFQGGPTSRGYTF. The CDR3 DNA is TGTGCCAGCAGCTTCCAAGGGGGCCCCACTAGTCGGGGCTACACCTTC.

This clonotype was detected a few times. This CDR3 reads CASSQDSRGNNEQFF. The CDR3 nucleotides are TGCGCCAGCAGCCAAGATAGTCGAGGGAACAATGAGCAGTTCTTC. V usage is TRBV4-3 and J usage is TRBJ2-1; TRBD2 might be the D (5 bases). Trimming removed 0 bases from V and 5 bases from J, with 11 bases in between. Germline V gene lookup returns CDR1 LGHNA and CDR2 YSLEER. CDR3 length: 15 residues.

The chain recombines TRBV6-1 with TRBJ2-1; D uncertain. Trimming pared 6 bases from V and 6 bases from J, leaving 15 bases between. CDR3 length equals 14 residues. CDR1 is MNHNS, CDR2 SASEGT, per germline. CDR3 DNA: TGTGCCAGCAGGCCGAGACGCACCCGCAATGAGCAGTTCTTC. Translation gives CASRPRRTRNEQFF.

J is TRBJ1-1 and V is TRBV5-1, with no clear D. The CDR3 is made up of 17 amino acids. Germline V CDR1 and CDR2: SGHRS, YFSETQ. Trimming pared 0 bases from V and 2 bases from J, leaving 17 bases between. CDR3 region: CASSLERLRLGNTEAFF. The CDR3 DNA is TGCGCCAGCAGCTTGGAACGACTAAGGTTGGGAAACACTGAAGCTTTCTTT.